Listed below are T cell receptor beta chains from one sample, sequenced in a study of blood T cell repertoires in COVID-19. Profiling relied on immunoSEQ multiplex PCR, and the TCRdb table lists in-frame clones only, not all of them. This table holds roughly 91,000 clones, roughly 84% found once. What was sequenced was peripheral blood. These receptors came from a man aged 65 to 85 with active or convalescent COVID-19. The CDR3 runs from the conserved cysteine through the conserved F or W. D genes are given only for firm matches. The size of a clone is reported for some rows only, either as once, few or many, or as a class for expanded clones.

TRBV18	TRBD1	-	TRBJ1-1	CASSPGLQGAGGEAFF	TGTGCCAGCTCACCGGGACTCCAGGGGGCAGGGGGTGAAGCTTTCTTT
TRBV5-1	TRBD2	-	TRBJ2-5	CASSHRIPAGGPKETQYF	TGCGCCAGCAGCCACCGAATCCCAGCGGGGGGGCCGAAAGAGACCCAGTACTTC
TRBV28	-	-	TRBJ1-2	CASSFGRLYGYTF	TGTGCCAGCAGTTTCGGTAGATTATATGGCTACACCTTC
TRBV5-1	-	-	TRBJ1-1	CASCPYGLGNTEAFF	TGCGCCAGCTGTCCCTATGGACTGGGGAACACTGAAGCTTTCTTT
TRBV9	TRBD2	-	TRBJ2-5	CASSPTSGDGETQYF	TGTGCCAGCAGCCCGACTAGCGGGGATGGAGAGACCCAGTACTTC
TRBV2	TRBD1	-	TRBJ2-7	CASRWTGAYEQYF	TGTGCCAGCAGGTGGACAGGAGCCTACGAGCAGTACTTC
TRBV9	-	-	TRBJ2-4	CASSVGSENIQYF	TGTGCCAGCAGCGTAGGCAGCGAGAACATTCAGTACTTC
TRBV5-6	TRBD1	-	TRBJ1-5	CASSNQGGGQPQHF	TGTGCCAGCAGCAATCAGGGGGGCGGTCAGCCCCAGCATTTT
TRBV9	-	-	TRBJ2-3	CASSVDSDTQYF	TGTGCCAGCAGCGTAGACTCAGATACGCAGTATTTT
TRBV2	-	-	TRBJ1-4	CASSRRRGDDEKLFF	TGTGCCAGCAGCCGAAGGCGGGGGGATGATGAAAAACTGTTTTTT
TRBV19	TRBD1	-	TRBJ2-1	CASNPGTGSYNEQFF	TGTGCCAGTAACCCCGGGACAGGGTCCTACAATGAGCAGTTCTTC
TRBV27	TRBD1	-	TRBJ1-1	CASRDREGGTEAFF	TGTGCCAGCCGGGACAGGGAGGGAGGAACTGAAGCTTTCTTT
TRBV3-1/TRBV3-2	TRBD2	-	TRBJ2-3	CASSRAGGHADTQYF	TGTGCCAGCAGCCGAGCGGGGGGCCACGCAGATACGCAGTATTTT
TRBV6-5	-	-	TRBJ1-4	CASSSTLTNEKLFF	TGTGCCAGCAGCTCGACATTAACTAATGAAAAACTGTTTTTT
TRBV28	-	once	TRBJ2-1	CASGRNEQFF	TGTGCCAGCGGGCGCAATGAGCAGTTCTTC
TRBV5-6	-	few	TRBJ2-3	CASSTGGGTDTQYF	TGTGCCAGCAGCACAGGGGGGGGCACAGATACGCAGTATTTT
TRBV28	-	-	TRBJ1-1	CASSLTGWAEAFF	TGTGCCAGCAGTTTAACAGGGTGGGCTGAAGCTTTCTTT
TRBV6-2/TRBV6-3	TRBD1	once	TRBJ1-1	CASSPTGGPNTEAFF	TGTGCCAGCAGCCCGACAGGGGGTCCGAACACTGAAGCTTTCTTT
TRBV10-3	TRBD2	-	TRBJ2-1	CAISDTSGGSNEQFF	TGTGCCATCAGTGACACTAGCGGGGGCAGCAATGAGCAGTTCTTC
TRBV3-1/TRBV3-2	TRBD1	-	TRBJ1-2	CASSHLDRDYGYTF	TGTGCCAGCAGCCATCTTGACAGGGACTATGGCTACACCTTC
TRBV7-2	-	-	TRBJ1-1	CASRRQPNTEAFF	TGTGCCAGCAGGAGACAGCCTAACACTGAAGCTTTCTTT
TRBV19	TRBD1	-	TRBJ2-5	CASSIEGAKTQYF	TGTGCCAGTAGTATCGAGGGGGCGAAGACCCAGTACTTC
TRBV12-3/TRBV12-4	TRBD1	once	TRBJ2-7	CASSFGQAYEQYF	TGTGCCAGCAGTTTCGGACAGGCCTACGAGCAGTACTTC
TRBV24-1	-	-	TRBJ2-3	CATRDSTSTDTQYF	TGTGCCACCAGGGACAGTACTAGCACAGATACGCAGTATTTT
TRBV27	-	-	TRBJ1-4	CASSLSRGAATNEKLFF	TGTGCCAGCAGTTTATCCAGGGGTGCGGCTACTAATGAAAAACTGTTTTTT
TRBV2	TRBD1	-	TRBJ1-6	CASRGTGPNSPLHF	TGTGCCAGCAGAGGGACAGGGCCGAATTCACCCCTCCACTTT
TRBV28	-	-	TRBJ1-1	CASSYYTFEAFF	TGTGCCAGCAGTTATTACACCTTTGAAGCTTTCTTT
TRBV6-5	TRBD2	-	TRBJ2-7	CASSYARGAPYEQYF	TGTGCCAGCAGTTACGCGCGGGGGGCCCCCTACGAGCAGTACTTC
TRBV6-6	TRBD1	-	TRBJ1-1	CASRDTGGGNTEAFF	TGTGCCAGCAGGGATACAGGGGGCGGGAACACTGAAGCTTTCTTT
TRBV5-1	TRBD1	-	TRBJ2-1	CASSLLQGDNEQFF	TGCGCCAGCAGCTTGTTACAGGGGGACAATGAGCAGTTCTTC
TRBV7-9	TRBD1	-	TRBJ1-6	CASSLVQGQGSPLHF	TGTGCCAGCAGCTTGGTACAGGGGCAGGGTTCACCCCTCCACTTT
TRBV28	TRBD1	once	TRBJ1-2	CASSTGGFYGYTF	TGTGCCAGCAGCACAGGGGGCTTCTATGGCTACACCTTC
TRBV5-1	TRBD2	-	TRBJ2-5	CASSLLAGLGETQYF	TGCGCCAGCAGCCTACTAGCGGGTTTGGGAGAGACCCAGTACTTC
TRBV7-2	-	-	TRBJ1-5	CASSLGPRGSNQPQHF	TGTGCCAGCAGCTTAGGCCCCAGGGGAAGCAATCAGCCCCAGCATTTT
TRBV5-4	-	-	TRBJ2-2	CASSPVEGTGELFF	TGTGCCAGCAGCCCCGTCGAGGGCACCGGGGAGCTGTTTTTT
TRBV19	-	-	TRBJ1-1	CASSPGLNTEAFF	TGTGCCAGTAGTCCAGGGCTCAACACTGAAGCTTTCTTT
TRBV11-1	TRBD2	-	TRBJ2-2	CASSDGRGARTGELFF	TGTGCCAGCAGCGACGGGAGGGGGGCCAGGACCGGGGAGCTGTTTTTT
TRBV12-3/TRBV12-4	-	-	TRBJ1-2	CASSFQWNYGYTF	TGTGCCAGCAGTTTTCAGTGGAACTATGGCTACACCTTC
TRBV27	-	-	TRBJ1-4	CASSLGRAGEKLFF	TGTGCCAGCAGTTTAGGGAGGGCCGGGGAAAAACTGTTTTTT
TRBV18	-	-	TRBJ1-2	CASSPGQSVNYGYTF	TGTGCCAGCTCACCAGGACAGTCAGTTAACTATGGCTACACCTTC
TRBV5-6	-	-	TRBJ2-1	CASSLGQDNEQFF	TGTGCCAGCAGCTTGGGACAGGACAATGAGCAGTTCTTC
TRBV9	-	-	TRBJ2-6	CASSRGATGGANVLTF	TGTGCCAGCAGCAGGGGAGCTACAGGGGGGGCCAACGTCCTGACTTTC
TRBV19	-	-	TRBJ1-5	CASSIGAVQPQHF	TGTGCCAGTAGTATTGGGGCGGTTCAGCCCCAGCATTTT
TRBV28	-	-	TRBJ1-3	CASISTDGNTIYF	TGTGCCAGCATAAGTACAGACGGAAACACCATATATTTT
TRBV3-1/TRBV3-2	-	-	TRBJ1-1	CASSHNIMNTEAFF	TGTGCCAGCAGCCACAACATCATGAACACTGAAGCTTTCTTT
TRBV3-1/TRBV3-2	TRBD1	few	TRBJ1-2	CASSQLRDSGVGYTF	TGTGCCAGCAGCCAGTTGCGGGACAGCGGAGTTGGCTACACCTTC
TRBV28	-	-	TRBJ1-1	CASRRTVNTEAFF	TGTGCCAGCAGAAGGACAGTGAACACTGAAGCTTTCTTT
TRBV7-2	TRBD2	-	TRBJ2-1	CASSPGGFVNEQFF	TGTGCCAGCAGCCCGGGGGGGTTTGTAAATGAGCAGTTCTTC
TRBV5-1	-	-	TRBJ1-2	CASSLVGADYGYTF	TGCGCCAGCAGCTTGGTGGGGGCTGACTATGGCTACACCTTC
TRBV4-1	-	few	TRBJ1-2	CASSQDWRGHTQSLNYGYTF	TGCGCCAGCAGCCAAGATTGGAGGGGTCATACCCAAAGTCTTAACTATGGCTACACCTTC
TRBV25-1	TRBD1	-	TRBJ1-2	CASSDGQGDGYTF	TGTGCCAGCAGTGACGGACAGGGGGACGGCTACACCTTC
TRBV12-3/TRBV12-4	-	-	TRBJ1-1	CASSLGRVAFF	TGTGCCAGCAGTTTAGGCAGGGTAGCTTTCTTT
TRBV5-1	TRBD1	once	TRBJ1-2	CASSWTGQPANYGYTF	TGCGCCAGCAGCTGGACGGGACAGCCGGCTAACTATGGCTACACCTTC
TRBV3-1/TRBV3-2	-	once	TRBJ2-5	CASSQNLARGTQYF	TGTGCCAGCAGCCAAAATCTAGCGCGTGGGACCCAGTACTTC
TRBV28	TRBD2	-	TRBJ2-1	CASSGRTSDYNEQFF	TGTGCCAGCAGCGGCCGGACTAGCGATTACAATGAGCAGTTCTTC
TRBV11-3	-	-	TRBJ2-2	CASSLSNSGTGELFF	TGTGCCAGCAGCTTATCAAACAGCGGCACCGGGGAGCTGTTTTTT
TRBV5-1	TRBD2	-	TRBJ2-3	CASSVSGESTDTQYF	TGCGCCAGCAGCGTAAGCGGGGAAAGCACAGATACGCAGTATTTT
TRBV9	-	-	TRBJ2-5	CASSRAADSHQETQYF	TGTGCCAGCAGCCGAGCTGCCGACAGTCACCAAGAGACCCAGTACTTC
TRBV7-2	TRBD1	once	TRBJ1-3	CASSRTGENTIYF	TGTGCCAGCAGCCGGACAGGGGAAAACACCATATATTTT